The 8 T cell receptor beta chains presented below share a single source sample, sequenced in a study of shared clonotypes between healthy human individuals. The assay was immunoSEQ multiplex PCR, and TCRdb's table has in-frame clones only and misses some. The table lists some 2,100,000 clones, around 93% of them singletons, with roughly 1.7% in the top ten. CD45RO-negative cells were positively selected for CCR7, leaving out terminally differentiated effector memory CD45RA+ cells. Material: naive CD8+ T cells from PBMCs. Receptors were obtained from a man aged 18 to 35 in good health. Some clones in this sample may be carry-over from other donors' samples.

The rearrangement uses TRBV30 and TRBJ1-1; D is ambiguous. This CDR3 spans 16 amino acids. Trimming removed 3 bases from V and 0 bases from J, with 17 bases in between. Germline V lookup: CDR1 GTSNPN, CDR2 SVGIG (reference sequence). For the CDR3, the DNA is TGTGCCTGGAGCGACATGGACGGACCCATGAACACTGAAGCTTTCTTT. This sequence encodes CAWSDMDGPMNTEAFF.

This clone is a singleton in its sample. Written as DNA, the CDR3 is TGTGCCGGGACTAGCGGGAGTGGGTATGAGCAGTTCTTC. Translated: CAGTSGSGYEQFF. The rearrangement links TRBV28 to TRBJ2-1; 14 bases map to TRBD2. The ends lost 11 bases at V and 8 bases at J; junction bases unmatched: 5. Germline lookup yields CDR1 MDHEN and CDR2 SYDVKM. The CDR3 spans 13 residues.

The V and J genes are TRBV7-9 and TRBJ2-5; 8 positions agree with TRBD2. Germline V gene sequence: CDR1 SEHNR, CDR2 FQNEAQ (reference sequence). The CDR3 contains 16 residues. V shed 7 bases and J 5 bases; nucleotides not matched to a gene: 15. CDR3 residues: CASNPGGGLRPETQYF. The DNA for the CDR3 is TGTGCCAGCAACCCCGGGGGGGGACTCCGGCCGGAGACCCAGTACTTC.

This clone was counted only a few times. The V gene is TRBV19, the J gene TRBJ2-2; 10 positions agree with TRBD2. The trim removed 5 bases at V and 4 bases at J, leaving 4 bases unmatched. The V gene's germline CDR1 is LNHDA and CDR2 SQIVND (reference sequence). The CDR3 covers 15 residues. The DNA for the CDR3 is TGTGCCAGTAGTCCTCTAGCGGGAGTCACCGGGGAGCTGTTTTTT. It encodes CASSPLAGVTGELFF.

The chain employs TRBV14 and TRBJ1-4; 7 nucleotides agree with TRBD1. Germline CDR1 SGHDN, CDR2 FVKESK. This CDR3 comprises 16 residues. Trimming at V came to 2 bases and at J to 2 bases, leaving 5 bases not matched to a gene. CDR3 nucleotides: TGTGCCAGCAGCCAAACCTGGGGACAGACTAATGAAAAACTGTTTTTT. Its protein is CASSQTWGQTNEKLFF. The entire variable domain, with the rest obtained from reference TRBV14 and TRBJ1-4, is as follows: EAGVTQFPSHSVIEKGQTVTLRCDPISGHDNLYWYRRVMGKEIKFLLHFVKESKQDESGMPNNRFLAERTGGTYSTLKVQPAELEDSGVYFCASSQTWGQTNEKLFFGSGTQLSVL.

The CDR3 spells CASSLWPPGDVVGDAGELFF. The CDR3 DNA is TGTGCCAGCAGTTTATGGCCCCCGGGAGACGTAGTAGGGGACGCCGGGGAGCTGTTTTTT. V and J are TRBV27 and TRBJ2-2; D is possibly TRBD2 (6 bases). The CDR3 is 20 residues long. The germline V gene has CDR1 MNHEY and CDR2 SMNVEV (reference sequence). The V end lost 1 base, the J end lost 6 bases, and 27 bases lay between the germline ends.

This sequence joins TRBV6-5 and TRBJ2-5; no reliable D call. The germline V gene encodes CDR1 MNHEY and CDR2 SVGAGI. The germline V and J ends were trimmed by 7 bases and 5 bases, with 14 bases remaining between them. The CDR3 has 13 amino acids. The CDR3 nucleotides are TGTGCCAGCACCGACGGCCGGGCGGAGACCCAGTACTTC. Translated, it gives CASTDGRAETQYF.

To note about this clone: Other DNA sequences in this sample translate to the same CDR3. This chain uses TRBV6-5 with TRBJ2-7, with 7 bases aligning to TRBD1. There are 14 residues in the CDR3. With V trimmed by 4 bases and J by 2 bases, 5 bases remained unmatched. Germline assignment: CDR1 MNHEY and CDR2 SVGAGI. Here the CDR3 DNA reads TGTGCCAGCAGTTCGACGGGGACAGCCTACGAGCAGTACTTC. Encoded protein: CASSSTGTAYEQYF.